The clone carrying this T cell receptor (beta chain) was seen many times. A junction end diverges from the germline sequence, so it may reflect a read error. CDR3-region Arm-PCR and iRepertoire HTBI primers produced the TCR beta libraries. MiXCR, applied by TCRdb to the multiplex PCR reads, yields one record per CDR3 protein. The repertoire includes some 500,000 distinct CDR3 sequences, 13% of them detected once, and about 10% sits in the top ten. This CDR3 has 18 amino acids. In germline, CDR1 is MNHEY, CDR2 SVGEGT. Specified time point: newly diagnosed GD, antithyroid drugs for less than 3 months. With RNA extracted from PBMCs as input, the TCR library was made. This specimen comes from a study of regulatory T cells in long-lasting Graves disease. At the level of the study: Patients with new Graves' disease had used antithyroid drugs below 3 months.

The same specimen was also included in a second study, on T cells in Graves' hyperthyroidism and ophthalmopathy.

Sequenced here: peripheral blood mononuclear cells (PBMCs), sampled at new diagnosis, from a patient treated with antithyroid drugs. The genes are TRBV6-2 or TRBV6-3 and TRBJ2-2; 13 bases are shared with TRBD2. The receptor was isolated from a young man with Graves disease. This CDR3 is CANSYSGLAGDVTGELFF. CDR3 in DNA: TGTGCCAACAGTTACTCAGGACTAGCGGGAGATGTCACCGGGGAGCTGTTTTTT.